What follows are 15 T cell receptor beta chains derived from one specimen sequenced in a study of cytomegalovirus exposure and HLA in healthy donors. The PCR had 60 Vbeta and 13 Jbeta primers. Sequencing used immunoSEQ multiplex PCR; TCRdb keeps in-frame clones, though not all of them. Of approximately 140,000 clones in the sample, around 78% are singletons; the top ten hold approximately 1.7%. Sequencing used PBMCs. Receptors were obtained from a middle-aged woman in good health and CMV-seronegative.

V usage is TRBV5-1 and J usage is TRBJ2-7; unclear D gene. CDR3 length: 14 amino acids. Per germline, CDR1 SGHRS and CDR2 YFSETQ. V shed 4 bases and J shed 1 base, with 12 bases lying between them. CDR3 in DNA: TGCGCCAGCAGCAGGCAGGCGAGTTCCTACGAGCAGTACTTC. This gives the protein CASSRQASSYEQYF.

The V call is TRBV5-1, the J call TRBJ1-6, with 7 nucleotides matching TRBD1. CDR3 length equals 17 residues. The germline V gene has CDR1 SGHRS and CDR2 YFSETQ. J gave up 5 bases and V 0 bases, and 8 bases lay outside the gene matches. Written as DNA, the CDR3 is TGCGCCAGCAGCTTGGACCCAATGACAGGGAATAATTCACCCCTCCACTTT. Protein: CASSLDPMTGNNSPLHF. The whole variable domain, remainder taken from reference TRBV5-1 and TRBJ1-6, is KAGVTQTPRYLIKTRGQQVTLSCSPISGHRSVSWYQQTPGQGLQFLFEYFSETQRNKGNFPGRFSGRQFSNSRSEMNVSTLELGDSALYLCASSLDPMTGNNSPLHFGNGTRLTVT.

CDR3 bases: TGTGCCAGCAGCCTTCGGACAGGGGGCGAGAAGACCCAGTACTTC. Its translation is CASSLRTGGEKTQYF. V usage is TRBV6-5 and J usage is TRBJ2-5, with TRBD1 matching 11 bases. In germline, CDR1 is MNHEY, CDR2 SVGAGI. The CDR3 consists of 15 residues. V shed 6 bases, J shed 6 bases, and the junction held 9 bases outside the gene matches.

J is TRBJ1-2 and V is TRBV19; 7 nucleotides line up with TRBD1. The CDR3 runs 15 residues. The junction had 12 bases not matched to a gene; V was cut back by 7 bases and J by 4 bases. Germline CDR1 is LNHDA and CDR2 is SQIVND (reference sequence). The CDR3 protein is CASTHSGGNFYGYTF. CDR3 DNA: TGTGCCAGTACTCATTCAGGGGGAAACTTCTATGGCTACACCTTC. Based on the CDR3 plus reference TRBV19 and TRBJ1-2, the full variable domain is DGGITQSPKYLFRKEGQNVTLSCEQNLNHDAMYWYRQDPGQGLRLIYYSQIVNDFQKGDIAEGYSVSREKKESFPLTVTSAQKNPTAFYLCASTHSGGNFYGYTFGSGTRLTVV.

This chain connects TRBV6-5 to TRBJ2-7; 10 nucleotides match TRBD1. The CDR3 consists of 14 residues. Unmatched junction bases numbered 9, after V lost 11 bases and J lost 2 bases. In germline, CDR1 is MNHEY, CDR2 SVGAGI. The CDR3 region is CAVTWGQGPYEQYF. CDR3 bases: TGTGCCGTCACTTGGGGACAGGGGCCCTACGAGCAGTACTTC.

The gene calls are TRBV2 and TRBJ1-1; TRBD1 aligns across 9 bases. Germline CDR1 SNHLY, CDR2 FYNNEI. The CDR3 consists of 15 residues. The trim removed 6 bases at V and 2 bases at J, leaving 7 bases unmatched. CDR3 region: CASRQDRGRNTEAFF. The CDR3 nucleotides are TGTGCCAGCAGGCAGGACAGGGGTCGAAACACTGAAGCTTTCTTT.

The gene calls are TRBV7-8 and TRBJ2-5; D remains ambiguous. Deletions cut 5 bases from V and 5 bases from J, with 9 bases between. This CDR3 spans 12 amino acids. Germline V CDR1 and CDR2: SGHVS, FQNEAQ. The CDR3 nucleotides read TGTGCCAGCAGCCAATTACTGGAGACCCAGTACTTC. Its protein is CASSQLLETQYF.

This clone was recorded a few times. The chain recombines TRBV4-1 with TRBJ1-3, with a possible D match to TRBD1 (5 bases). Germline V gives CDR1 MGHRA, CDR2 YSYEKL. Trimming took off 0 bases at V and 4 bases at J, with 10 bases between the two ends. There are 15 residues in the CDR3. As DNA, the CDR3 is TGCGCCAGCAGCCAAGATTGGGGGGTAGGAAACACCATATATTTT. It encodes CASSQDWGVGNTIYF.

The chain has TRBV4-1 and TRBJ2-7, with 12 positions matching TRBD2. The germline V gene has CDR1 MGHRA and CDR2 YSYEKL. J lost 4 bases, V lost 4 bases, and 5 bases had no gene match. This CDR3 is built from 15 residues. The CDR3: CASSLGLAGMYEQYF. The CDR3 DNA follows: TGCGCCAGCAGCCTCGGACTAGCGGGAATGTACGAGCAGTACTTC.

The chain couples TRBV9 to TRBJ1-1; TRBD1 might be the D (6 bases). V lost 3 bases and J 3 bases, leaving 15 bases between the germline ends. The CDR3 has 15 amino acids. CDR1 and CDR2 from the germline V gene are SGDLS and YYNGEE. CDR3 sequence: CASSAEQGVDTEAFF. The CDR3 nucleotides read TGTGCCAGCAGCGCCGAACAGGGAGTAGACACTGAAGCTTTCTTT.

This chain uses TRBV5-1 with TRBJ2-3; D perhaps matches TRBD2 (5 bases). This CDR3 is 13 amino acids long. V was cut by 4 bases and J by 7 bases, with 13 bases left in between. Germline lookup yields CDR1 SGHRS and CDR2 YFSETQ. CDR3 sequence reads: CASSAPGEHTQYF. The CDR3 DNA reads as TGCGCCAGCAGCGCTCCCGGGGAGCATACGCAGTATTTT.

The V call is TRBV28, the J call TRBJ1-2; D perhaps matches TRBD1 (5 bases). V lost 3 bases, J lost 7 bases, and 15 bases lay in between. CDR3 size: 14 residues. The germline CDR1 and CDR2 sequences are MDHEN and SYDVKM. The CDR3 here is CASSFSRRGLGYTF. DNA of the CDR3: TGTGCCAGCAGTTTTTCCAGGAGGGGACTTGGCTACACCTTC.

CDR3 sequence (DNA): TGTGCCAGCAGCTTAAGGGGTAGTGGTGGACAGGGAGACTCTGGGGCCAACGTCCTGACTTTC. This sequence encodes CASSLRGSGGQGDSGANVLTF. The chain joins TRBV7-8 to TRBJ2-6; 8 bases agree with TRBD1. Germline lookup yields CDR1 SGHVS and CDR2 FQNEAQ. V gave up 2 bases and J gave up 0 bases; unmatched junction bases: 15. CDR3 length: 21 amino acids.

The chain combines TRBV27 with TRBJ2-7; 9 bases are a match to TRBD1. This CDR3 spans 16 amino acids. Germline-derived CDR1 and CDR2 are MNHEY and SMNVEV (reference sequence). The V segment lost 0 bases and the J segment 4 bases; nucleotides outside the gene matches: 7. In DNA form, the CDR3 reads TGTGCCAGCAGTTTATCGATGGGGACAGGGAGGTACGAGCAGTACTTC. Protein: CASSLSMGTGRYEQYF.

This clone has more than one count but fewer than ten. At one of its ends the junction is not consistent with the germline gene, which may arise from a read error. J is TRBJ1-1 and V is TRBV7-9; tentative D call: TRBD1 (6 bases). The CDR3 is 14 amino acids. Germline CDR1 is SEHNR and CDR2 is FQNEAQ (reference sequence). The CDR3 nucleotides are TGTTCCAGCAGCTTCGGGCAGGGGAGCACTGAAGCTTTCTTT. This sequence encodes CSSSFGQGSTEAFF.